The 28 T cell receptor beta chains presented below share a single source sample, sequenced in a study of T cell changes during pregnancy in multiple sclerosis. Clones were sequenced by immunoSEQ multiplex PCR, and TCRdb holds only the in-frame ones, with some missing. The table records 50,000 to 65,000 clones, under 95% of them present only once. Sequences were derived from peripheral blood, sampled in the second trimester of pregnancy. The receptors stem from a female donor with multiple sclerosis, enrolled in a pregnancy study.

This clone appeared a single time. This chain links TRBV19 with TRBJ1-4; D is perhaps TRBD1 (5 bases). Germline assignment: CDR1 LNHDA and CDR2 SQIVND (reference sequence). V was pared by 9 bases and J by 0 bases, with 11 bases between. CDR3 length: 14 residues. The CDR3: CASAPTATNEKLFF. The CDR3 region has the DNA TGTGCCAGCGCCCCGACAGCAACTAATGAAAAACTGTTTTTT.

The chain combines TRBV11-2 with TRBJ2-7; possible D gene TRBD1, 6 bases. V was cut by 4 bases and J by 2 bases, with 15 bases left in between. Per germline, CDR1 SGHAT and CDR2 FQNNGV. This CDR3 spans 15 amino acids. This chain's CDR3 is CASSYRTERTYEQYF. The CDR3 nucleotides read TGTGCCAGCAGCTACCGGACAGAACGCACCTACGAGCAGTACTTC.

This clone was seen once. The chain has TRBV19 and TRBJ1-1, with D possibly matching TRBD1 (5 bases). Germline V gene data show CDR1 as LNHDA and CDR2 as SQIVND (reference sequence). The CDR3 has 13 amino acids. The germline V and J ends were trimmed by 5 bases and 1 base, with 8 bases remaining between them. The CDR3, as DNA: TGTGCCAGTAGTTGGGGGGGGAACACTGAAGCTTTCTTT. Translating it yields CASSWGGNTEAFF.

This clone showed up just once. V and J are TRBV29-1 and TRBJ1-4, with 9 bases lining up with TRBD1. Germline values: CDR1 SQVTM, CDR2 ANQGSEA. The trim removed 1 base at V and 5 bases at J, leaving 2 bases unmatched. CDR3 length: 14 residues. The CDR3 sequence: CSVEGGTGNEKLFF. The CDR3 DNA reads TGCAGCGTTGAAGGGGGGACAGGGAATGAAAAACTGTTTTTT.

The rearrangement uses TRBV5-6 and TRBJ1-6; 8 bases match TRBD1. The CDR3 has 14 amino acids. Germline lookup yields CDR1 SGHDT and CDR2 YYEEEE. J lost 8 bases, V lost 4 bases, and 5 bases had no gene match. In nucleotides, the CDR3 is TGTGCCAGCAGCCTCCGACAGGGGTATTCACCCCTCCACTTT. It encodes CASSLRQGYSPLHF. Supplemented by reference TRBV5-6 and TRBJ1-6, the full variable domain reads DAGVTQSPTHLIKTRGQQVTLRCSPKSGHDTVSWYQQALGQGPQFIFQYYEEEERQRGNFPDRFSGHQFPNYSSELNVNALLLGDSALYLCASSLRQGYSPLHFGNGTRLTVT.

The chain couples TRBV6-5 to TRBJ2-7; tentative D call: TRBD2 (5 bases). The germline V gene encodes CDR1 MNHEY and CDR2 SVGAGI. The CDR3 runs to 14 residues. The V end lost 4 bases, the J end lost 2 bases, and 12 bases lay between the germline ends. CDR3 sequence reads: CASSWIGGTYEQYF. DNA for the CDR3: TGTGCCAGCAGTTGGATAGGAGGCACCTACGAGCAGTACTTC.

This sequence joins TRBV28 and TRBJ1-6, with TRBD1 matching over 8 bases. The trim removed 2 bases at V and 10 bases at J, leaving 7 bases unmatched. CDR3 length: 15 amino acids. The germline CDR1 and CDR2 sequences are MDHEN and SYDVKM. The DNA for the CDR3 is TGTGCCAGCAGTTTAAGACAGGGGTTGAAATCACCCCTCCACTTT. Protein: CASSLRQGLKSPLHF. The full variable domain, rest sourced from reference TRBV28 and TRBJ1-6, is DVKVTQSSRYLVKRTGEKVFLECVQDMDHENMFWYRQDPGLGLRLIYFSYDVKMKEKGDIPEGYSVSREKKERFSLILESASTNQTSMYLCASSLRQGLKSPLHFGNGTRLTVT.

The chain employs TRBV2 and TRBJ2-7; tentatively, D is TRBD2 (6 bases). The ends were cut back, 4 bases at V and 4 bases at J, with 14 bases in the middle. This CDR3 is 14 amino acids long. CDR1 and CDR2 (germline): SNHLY, FYNNEI. CDR3 in DNA: TGTGCCAGCAGTGGGTCCGGGACTTGGTACGAGCAGTACTTC. Translated, it gives CASSGSGTWYEQYF.

The table lists this clone with a count of one. This chain uses TRBV5-1 with TRBJ2-7; TRBD2 matches 7 bases. Germline V gene sequence: CDR1 SGHRS, CDR2 YFSETQ. V dropped 0 bases and J dropped 2; count of bases not matched to a gene: 8. The CDR3 runs 16 residues. As DNA, the CDR3 is TGCGCCAGCAGCTTGGGGCTAGCGGAATACACCTACGAGCAGTACTTC. This translates into CASSLGLAEYTYEQYF.

The chain is built from TRBV4-1 and TRBJ2-7, with D perhaps matching TRBD1 (5 bases). The germline V gene has CDR1 MGHRA and CDR2 YSYEKL. The ends were cut back, 0 bases at V and 3 bases at J, with 15 bases in the middle. The CDR3 runs 16 residues. Written as DNA, the CDR3 is TGCGCCAGCAGCCAAGACCTCCAGGGAAGGAGCTACGAGCAGTACTTC. It is translated as CASSQDLQGRSYEQYF.

This chain uses TRBV11-1 with TRBJ1-2; D is perhaps TRBD1 (6 bases). This CDR3 has 14 residues. The germline V gene encodes CDR1 SGHAT and CDR2 FQDESV (reference sequence). Trimming removed 2 bases at V and 3 bases at J, with 10 bases between. As DNA, the CDR3 is TGTGCCAGCAGCTTATATCCAGGGGACTATGGCTACACCTTC. The encoded protein is CASSLYPGDYGYTF.

Here the CDR3 reads CASPGLGYNEQFF. CDR3 sequence (DNA): TGTGCCAGTCCAGGGCTCGGCTACAATGAGCAGTTCTTC. This sequence joins TRBV7-9 and TRBJ2-1; perhaps TRBD1 as D (5 bases). The length of the CDR3 is 13 residues. The ends were cut back, 9 bases at V and 3 bases at J, with 12 bases in the middle. The germline V gene encodes CDR1 SEHNR and CDR2 FQNEAQ (reference sequence).

The chain employs TRBV2 and TRBJ1-2, with D possibly matching TRBD1 (6 bases). V lost 4 bases, J lost 12 bases, and 15 bases lay in between. This CDR3 comprises 12 residues. In germline, CDR1 is SNHLY, CDR2 FYNNEI. CDR3 loop: CASSGDKGLHTF. The CDR3 DNA reads as TGTGCCAGCAGTGGGGACAAAGGGTTGCACACCTTC.

J is TRBJ1-2 and V is TRBV30; 9 nucleotides match TRBD1. Trimming took 0 bases from V and 6 from J; bases not matched to a gene: 5. Germline values: CDR1 GTSNPN, CDR2 SVGIG (reference sequence). The CDR3 length is 14 residues. The CDR3 reads CAWSVQGARDGYTF. DNA for the CDR3: TGTGCCTGGAGTGTACAGGGGGCAAGGGATGGCTACACCTTC.

The gene calls are TRBV19 and TRBJ1-6; 9 positions match TRBD1. The trim removed 6 bases at V and 7 bases at J, leaving 7 bases unmatched. Germline loops: CDR1 LNHDA, CDR2 SQIVND (reference sequence). CDR3 size: 15 residues. CDR3 in amino acids: CASRPRDRVNSPLHF. CDR3 in DNA: TGTGCCAGTAGGCCCCGGGACAGGGTCAATTCACCCCTCCACTTT.

This clone was recorded a few times. The chain employs TRBV27 and TRBJ1-5; D is uncertain. The CDR3 totals 13 residues. V dropped 0 bases and J dropped 8 bases, with 8 bases sitting between them. The germline gives CDR1 MNHEY, CDR2 SMNVEV (reference sequence). The CDR3 DNA reads as TGTGCCAGCAGTTTATCCAGGATTGAGCCCCAGCATTTT. It specifies CASSLSRIEPQHF.

The chain couples TRBV19 to TRBJ2-6; 7 nucleotides align to TRBD2. Germline V lookup: CDR1 LNHDA, CDR2 SQIVND (reference sequence). Unmatched junction bases numbered 4, after V lost 7 bases and J lost 13 bases. CDR3 length: 11 residues. DNA for the CDR3: TGTGCCAGTACCGACGGGAGGGTCCTGACTTTC. The encoded protein is CASTDGRVLTF. Complete variable domain (other parts from reference TRBV19 and TRBJ2-6): DGGITQSPKYLFRKEGQNVTLSCEQNLNHDAMYWYRQDPGQGLRLIYYSQIVNDFQKGDIAEGYSVSREKKESFPLTVTSAQKNPTAFYLCASTDGRVLTFGAGSRLTVL.

This clone was counted once. The chain combines TRBV6-6 with TRBJ1-1, with D possibly TRBD1 on 5 matching bases. The ends were cut back, 4 bases at V and 2 bases at J, with 11 bases in the middle. This CDR3 comprises 14 residues. The V gene's germline CDR1 is MNHNY and CDR2 SVGAGI (reference sequence). The chain's CDR3 is CASSSPGVNTEAFF. CDR3 nucleotide sequence: TGTGCCAGCAGTTCCCCGGGGGTTAACACTGAAGCTTTCTTT.

On this clone: Mismatch with germline at one junction end may stem from a read error. The chain joins TRBV7-3 to TRBJ1-1, with TRBD1 matching 7 bases. The germline gives CDR1 SGHTA, CDR2 FQGTGA. The CDR3 contains 13 residues. Here the CDR3 DNA reads TGTGCCAGCAGCTTAAGACAGGGCACTGAAACTTTCTTT. It codes for CASSLRQGTETFF.

The chain joins TRBV28 to TRBJ1-2; 10 nucleotides align to TRBD1. With 2 bases clipped from V and 6 bases from J, the junction kept 6 bases outside the gene matches. The CDR3 runs to 15 residues. CDR1 and CDR2 (germline): MDHEN, SYDVKM. The CDR3 loop is CASSLPGQGRNGYTF. CDR3 sequence (DNA): TGTGCCAGCAGTTTACCGGGACAGGGGAGGAATGGCTACACCTTC.

This sequence joins TRBV5-6 and TRBJ2-5; TRBD2 aligns across 13 bases. Germline V lookup: CDR1 SGHDT, CDR2 YYEEEE. V was pared by 1 base and J by 2 bases, with 5 bases of the junction left unmatched. The CDR3 runs to 17 residues. The chain's CDR3 is CASSLFSTSGGQETQYF. The CDR3 DNA reads TGTGCCAGCAGCTTGTTTTCGACTAGCGGGGGGCAAGAGACCCAGTACTTC.

V gene TRBV28 combines with J gene TRBJ1-2; no reliable D call. The CDR3 spans 13 residues. Germline loops: CDR1 MDHEN, CDR2 SYDVKM. V gave up 6 bases and J gave up 7 bases, with 15 bases separating them. CDR3 region: CASSLVASGGYTF. CDR3 in DNA: TGTGCCAGCAGCCTCGTCGCGTCAGGTGGCTACACCTTC.

This chain connects TRBV5-6 to TRBJ2-1, with 7 bases matching TRBD2. This CDR3 has 19 amino acids. The germline V gene encodes CDR1 SGHDT and CDR2 YYEEEE. Trimming removed 1 base from V and 0 bases from J; junction bases left unmatched: 13. The CDR3 region is CASSLLAVGGGSSYNEQFF. The CDR3 nucleotides read TGTGCCAGCAGCTTGCTGGCCGTGGGGGGAGGGTCCTCCTACAATGAGCAGTTCTTC.

This clone was counted a single time. V is TRBV9 and J is TRBJ2-1; TRBD2 is a possible D gene (6 bases). Trimming shortened V by 1 base and J by 0 bases, and 14 bases separated the two germline ends. The CDR3 spans 17 residues. Germline CDR1 is SGDLS and CDR2 is YYNGEE. The CDR3 reads CASSVWGLVSSYNEQFF. DNA of the CDR3: TGTGCCAGCAGCGTATGGGGACTGGTAAGCTCCTACAATGAGCAGTTCTTC.

The V gene is TRBV6-5, the J gene TRBJ2-7; D uncertain. The CDR3 covers 14 residues. Germline loops: CDR1 MNHEY, CDR2 SVGAGI. With 3 bases removed from V and 6 bases from J, the gap between germline ends came to 15 bases. The CDR3 reads CASSYLGSSGEQYF. CDR3 nucleotides: TGTGCCAGCAGTTATCTTGGCTCCTCAGGCGAGCAGTACTTC.

The chain couples TRBV6-4 to TRBJ2-5; weak D call: TRBD2 (6 bases). Germline CDR1 and CDR2: MRHNA and SNTAGT. V gave up 6 bases and J gave up 5 bases, with 19 bases separating them. The CDR3 runs to 15 residues. Written as DNA, the CDR3 is TGTGCCAGCAGCCCGACACTAGGTGGAGGGGAGACCCAGTACTTC. Translation gives CASSPTLGGGETQYF.

This clone was seen only once. Other DNA sequences in the same sample also yield this CDR3. This chain joins TRBV2 and TRBJ1-1, with 9 bases that match TRBD1. J lost 0 bases, V lost 7 bases, and 3 bases had no gene match. The germline gives CDR1 SNHLY, CDR2 FYNNEI. This CDR3 has 14 amino acids. CDR3 residues: CASKTGGMNTEAFF. The CDR3 nucleotides are TGTGCCAGCAAGACAGGGGGGATGAACACTGAAGCTTTCTTT.

This chain links TRBV5-4 with TRBJ2-7, with D unclear. This CDR3 spans 13 amino acids. The ends were cut back, 1 base at V and 2 bases at J, with 7 bases in the middle. Germline V gene data show CDR1 as SGHNT and CDR2 as YYREEE (reference sequence). The CDR3 sequence: CASSLSRAYEQYF. As DNA, the CDR3 is TGTGCCAGCAGCTTGTCCCGGGCCTACGAGCAGTACTTC.